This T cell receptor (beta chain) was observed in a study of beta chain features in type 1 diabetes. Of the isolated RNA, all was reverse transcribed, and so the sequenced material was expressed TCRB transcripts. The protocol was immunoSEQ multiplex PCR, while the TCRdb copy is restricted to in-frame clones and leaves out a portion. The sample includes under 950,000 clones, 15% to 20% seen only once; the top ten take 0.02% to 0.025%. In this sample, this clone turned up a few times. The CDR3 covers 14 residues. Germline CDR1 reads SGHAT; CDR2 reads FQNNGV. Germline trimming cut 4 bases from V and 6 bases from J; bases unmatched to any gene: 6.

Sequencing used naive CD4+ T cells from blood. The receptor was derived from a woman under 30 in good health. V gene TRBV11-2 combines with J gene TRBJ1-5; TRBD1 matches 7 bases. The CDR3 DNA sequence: TGTGCCAGCAGCTCTACAGGGGCGTTTCAGCCCCAGCATTTT. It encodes CASSSTGAFQPQHF.